This T cell receptor (beta chain) was identified in a study of TIL therapy for anti-PD-1-resistant metastatic lung cancer. At the level of the study: Tumors had a median PD-L1 proportion score of approximately 6%.

Time point: pre-treatment sample, taken before nivolumab and TIL therapy. Patients were adults with stage 4 NSCLC. As for this clone: Its antigen is currently unknown.

This was the immunoSEQ v3 assay. Libraries were sequenced to 1.5 million to 2 million read pairs (survey) or 5-6 million (deep). Assay used: immunoSEQ multiplex PCR; TCRdb lists only in-frame clones, some missing. The table lists roughly 46,000 clones, 80% to 90% of them singletons, with approximately 5% in the top ten. Germline loops: CDR1 ENHRY, CDR2 SYGVKD. Trimming removed 4 bases at V and 3 bases at J, with 18 bases between. CDR3 size: 16 residues. Notes on the study in general: The baseline peripheral repertoire was partially replaced by infused TIL clonotypes that later decayed.

Source: blood, taken at baseline. The sequence was collected from a person between 25 and 80 years old with non-small cell lung cancer. The chain is built from TRBV10-3 and TRBJ1-2; D perhaps matches TRBD1 (6 bases). As DNA, the CDR3 is TGTGCCATCAGTGGGGCGACAGGAGCCCTGGACTATGGCTACACCTTC. Translated: CAISGATGALDYGYTF.